The present entry profiles one TCR delta chain with its context. There are a few counts of this clone. Its antigen remains undetermined. For this DNA, TCRdb reports the protein of a much larger clone, which diverges at residue 4, most likely from a read error; the protein presented here is translated directly from the DNA. For bulk TCR repertoire analysis, Vgamma9/Vdelta2+ and Vdelta2-negative gammadelta T cell populations were isolated by flow sorting from peripheral blood mononuclear cells. This entry is derived from a study of γδ T cells in repeated Plasmodium falciparum infection listed by TCRdb under 2021. Notes on the research overall: Malian children exposed to intense seasonal malaria transmission were enrolled in the natural-infection arm and compared with Australian children matched for age and gender. Several malaria-naive U.S. adults underwent four controlled human malaria infections by bites from P. falciparum NF54-infected Anopheles stephensi mosquitoes over approximately 600 days. Samples were collected from controlled-infection subjects at baseline, immediately before selected infections, and 21 days after each infection. Malian gammadelta TCR repertoires were analysed cross-sectionally during no-transmission periods and were analysed longitudinally across acute febrile malaria episodes. The study looked at how repeated Plasmodium falciparum infection shapes the human gammadelta T cell repertoire, using both natural infection in Mali and controlled human malaria infection.

The library was generated by multiplex PCR. Sequencing was carried out with an Illumina MiSeq. Every sorted gammadelta T cell sample had both its TCR gamma (TRG) and TCR delta (TRD) chains sequenced. The authors' analysis ran thus. Clonotype tree plots, accumulated frequency of the top 20 clonotypes, diversity index (DI) and D75 metrics were included in the repertoire analyses. TCRdb called clones from the public reads with CATT, and repeated DNA sequences were later combined into one row. TCRdb's processing, not the authors' own work, is the source of the V and J calls. The sample profile shows 75,000 to 100,000 delta-chain clones; more than 1.4% of them were found once. Of the sample, just under 9% is held by the ten largest clones. Overall study results and their limits: In Vdelta2-negative, largely Vdelta1+, gammadelta TCR repertoires, repeated controlled infections appeared to drive waves of new clonotype selection. A highly stable polyclonal repertoire over time and infection, with many inter-individual overlapping TCRgamma sequences, was shown by Vgamma9/Vdelta2+ TCR repertoires. Generalizability was limited because the Malian cohort was drawn from a small rural village of predominantly one ethnic group. The controlled-infection cohort was small, limiting analysis of inter-individual variability in gammadelta T cell responses. Compared with Australian children, Malian children appeared to have Vdelta2-negative gammadelta TCR repertoires that were more clonally expanded, less diverse and less shared.

V lost 5 bases and J lost 5 bases, and the count of bases not matched to a germline gene is 18. CDR1 TVYSNPD and CDR2 GDNSRS are derived from the germline V gene (reference sequence). From its cysteine to its phenylalanine, the CDR3 spans 16 amino acids. The kept DNA is CDR3 alone, 48 bases in frame from the first base. The TCR was taken from a pool of human donors (malaria-infected and uninfected, not separated). The receptor chain draws on TRDV3 and TRDJ1, and TRDD3 aligns with 9 junction nucleotides. The sequencing input was gamma-delta T cells from blood. The sequenced DNA is TGTGCCGTTTATGGACTTCGGGGGGATACCCTTGATAAACTCATCTTT. Its translation reads: CAVYGLRGDTLDKLIF.